Listed below are T cell receptor beta chains from one sample, sequenced in a study of CD8+CD57+ T cells in acquired aplastic anemia. TCRdb processed the reads anew with MiXCR; each CDR3 protein has one entry. The sample records 200,000 or so distinct CDR3 sequences, about half being singletons. The sequenced material came from sorted CD4+, CD8+, or CD8+CD57+ T cells (not recorded which) from PBMCs. Every receptor here comes from a human donor with aplastic anemia. Each CDR3 is given with its conserved first and last residue. A D gene is named only where the DNA matches it firmly. Part of the rows lack a size; the others show once, few, many or a class for expanded clones.

j_call,d_call,clone_size,v_call,cdr3_nt,cdr3_aa
TRBJ2-6,-,many,TRBV5-1,TGCGCCAGCAGCTTGGAGTCCGCCTCTGGGGCCAACGTCCTGACTTTC,CASSLESASGANVLTF
TRBJ2-1,-,-,TRBV25-1,TGTGCCAGCAGTGGGGGGGGGGCTTATGAGCAGTTCTTC,CASSGGGAYEQFF
TRBJ1-1,-,-,TRBV19,TGTGCCAGTAGCCCCGTGGTGATGAACACTGAAGCTTTCTTT,CASSPVVMNTEAFF
TRBJ2-3,-,many,TRBV9,TGTGCCAGCAGCTTTCTCCGGGACTCCAGCACAGATACGCAGTATTTT,CASSFLRDSSTDTQYF
TRBJ1-4,-,-,TRBV2,TGTGCCAGCAGGATCGATGGGCAGATTGAAAAACTGTTTTTT,CASRIDGQIEKLFF
TRBJ2-7,TRBD2,few,TRBV10-3,TGTGCCAGCAGAGCGGGACTAGCCTCCTACGAGCAGTACTTC,CASRAGLASYEQYF
TRBJ2-5,TRBD2,-,TRBV7-2,TGTGCCAGCAGCCTTTATGGGGGGGGAGAGACCCAGTACTTC,CASSLYGGGETQYF
TRBJ2-3,-,-,TRBV18,TGTGCCGGCGCGGGGACCCAGGGATCCCCAGATACGCAGTATTTT,CAGAGTQGSPDTQYF
TRBJ2-6,-,-,TRBV15,TGTGCCACCAGCGGTTTTGGGGCCAACGTCCTGACTTTC,CATSGFGANVLTF
TRBJ2-7,TRBD2,-,TRBV20-1,TGCAGTGCTAGCACAGCGGGGCGTACCTACGAGCAGTACTTC,CSASTAGRTYEQYF
TRBJ1-2,TRBD1,-,TRBV18,TGTGCCAGCTCAACCTCCGGGACAGAAAAAGGCTACACCTTC,CASSTSGTEKGYTF
TRBJ1-4,-,many,TRBV10-1,TGCGCCAGCAGTGATGATGAAAAACTGTTTTTT,CASSDDEKLFF
TRBJ1-1,-,-,TRBV2,TGTGCCAGCAGTGAAGCGGGTAGGGGGTCCCAGTCTGAAGCTTTCTTT,CASSEAGRGSQSEAFF
TRBJ1-1,TRBD1,-,TRBV20-1,TGCAGTGCAACGACAGGGAGGTCAGGAGCTTTCTTT,CSATTGRSGAFF
TRBJ1-5,-,many,TRBV4-1,TGCGCCAGCAGCCAAGATGGGTGGCAGGGCTCTCAGCCCCAGCATTTT,CASSQDGWQGSQPQHF